What follows describes a single TCR beta chain. The data were taken from a study of T cell clones after liver transplantation. Study-level information: Samples came pre-transplant, pre-randomization before withdrawal, and post-randomization after withdrawal ended.

Germline V gene lookup returns CDR1 SGDLS and CDR2 YYNGEE. The CDR3 has 13 residues. Between the trimmed V and J ends, which lost 2 bases and 5 bases, there was a span of 8 bases. Libraries were prepared by immunoSEQ multiplex PCR; TCRdb keeps only in-frame clonotypes and omits some of them. The top ten clones hold around 2% of a sample with about 75,000 clones, approximately 80% of them seen once. The chain recombines TRBV9 with TRBJ2-1; no clear D. The sequence was obtained from a human patient who received a liver transplant. The graft donor may have contributed some T cells. The sequenced sample was CD4+ T cells from blood, obtained less than 50 months after liver transplant. DNA of the CDR3: TGTGCCAGCAGCGTTTCCCAGAACAATGAGCAGTTCTTC. It yields the protein CASSVSQNNEQFF.